This TCR beta chain was retrieved from a study of blood T cell repertoires in COVID-19. Overall study context: Nucleic acid was either cDNA or gDNA, and it came from T cells, B-cell-depleted T cells, or PBMCs.

CDR1 and CDR2 (germline): KGHDR, SFDVKD. Trimming removed 9 bases from V and 0 bases from J, with 10 bases in between. The CDR3 sequence is 14 residues long. Measured with immunoSEQ multiplex PCR; TCRdb has only the in-frame clones, and not every one. The sample lists 140,000 or so clones, 75% to 85% occurring once. The rearrangement links TRBV24-1 to TRBJ2-2, with D possibly matching TRBD2 (6 bases). Sequencing input: peripheral blood. The receptor's source is a middle-aged man with acute or convalescent COVID-19. The CDR3 DNA follows: TGTGCCACCTCAAGGGACTCGAACACCGGGGAGCTGTTTTTT. As protein: CATSRDSNTGELFF.